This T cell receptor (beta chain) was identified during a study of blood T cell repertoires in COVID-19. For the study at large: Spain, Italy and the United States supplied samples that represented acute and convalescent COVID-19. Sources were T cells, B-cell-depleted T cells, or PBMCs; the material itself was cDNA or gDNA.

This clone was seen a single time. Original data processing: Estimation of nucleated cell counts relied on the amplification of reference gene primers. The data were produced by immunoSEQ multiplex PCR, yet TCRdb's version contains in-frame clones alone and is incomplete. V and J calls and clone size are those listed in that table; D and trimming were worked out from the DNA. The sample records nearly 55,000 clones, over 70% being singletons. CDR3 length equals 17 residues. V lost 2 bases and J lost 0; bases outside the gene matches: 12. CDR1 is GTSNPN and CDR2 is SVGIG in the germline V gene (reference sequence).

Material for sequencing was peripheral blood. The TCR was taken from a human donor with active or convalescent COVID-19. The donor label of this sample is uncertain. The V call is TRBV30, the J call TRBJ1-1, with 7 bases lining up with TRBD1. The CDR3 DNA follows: TGTGCCTGGAGTCCGGACAGGACTAATATTATGAACACTGAAGCTTTCTTT. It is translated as CAWSPDRTNIMNTEAFF.